Each of the 31 T cell receptor beta chains below was sequenced from the same sample in a study of Ad26.COV2.S vaccination and SARS-CoV-2 variants. Treatment specified: some 20 received Ad26.COV2.S at low or high dose, single or two shots; 5 received placebo; per-sample allocation not given. The samples were gathered on day 63 after the first injection of vaccine or placebo. Profiled with immunoSEQ multiplex PCR; TCRdb holds only in-frame clones, not every one. The sample shows about 480,000 clones, 70% to 90% of them seen only once. Sample: peripheral blood, taken in a trial of Ad26.COV2.S vaccine versus placebo. The receptors derive from a person aged 18 to 59 who received the Ad26.COV2.S COVID-19 vaccine or a placebo.

This chain links TRBV19 with TRBJ1-1, with a possible D match to TRBD1 (6 bases). Germline assignment: CDR1 LNHDA and CDR2 SQIVND (reference sequence). The CDR3 is 15 residues long. V lost 3 bases and J lost 1, with 12 bases in between. For the CDR3, the DNA is TGTGCCAGTAGTATCCCAGGGGCCCCGAACACTGAAGCTTTCTTT. Its protein is CASSIPGAPNTEAFF.

The genes are TRBV5-1 and TRBJ1-1, with D tentatively TRBD1 (6 bases). The V and J ends lost 4 bases and 1 base respectively, with 20 bases between them. The CDR3 has 17 amino acids. Germline V gene sequence: CDR1 SGHRS, CDR2 YFSETQ. The CDR3 DNA reads as TGCGCCAGCAGCGCCATACTATTTCGGGGGCAGAACACTGAAGCTTTCTTT. Its protein is CASSAILFRGQNTEAFF.

This clone was observed at least ten times. J is TRBJ1-5 and V is TRBV18; 10 bases are shared with TRBD1. Trimming took 4 bases from V and 7 from J; bases not matched to a gene: 13. This CDR3 comprises 17 residues. Germline-derived CDR1 and CDR2 are KGHSH and LQKENI. CDR3 sequence: CASSLVPGTGERQPQHF. The CDR3 nucleotides are TGTGCCAGCTCACTTGTTCCCGGGACAGGGGAGAGGCAGCCCCAGCATTTT.

J is TRBJ2-7 and V is TRBV5-8; no definite D call. The CDR3 is 13 amino acids. Trimming pared 1 base from V and 9 bases from J, leaving 14 bases between. CDR1 is SGHTS, CDR2 YDEGEE, per germline. This CDR3 is CASSLLKGGAQYF. For the CDR3, the DNA is TGTGCCAGCAGCTTGCTTAAGGGTGGAGCGCAGTACTTC.

The gene calls are TRBV7-3 and TRBJ1-1; 9 nucleotides match TRBD1. The germline V gene has CDR1 SGHTA and CDR2 FQGTGA. V trimming: 4 bases; J trimming: 6 bases; junction bases outside the gene matches: 6. This CDR3 comprises 14 residues. The CDR3: CASSSTGGIAEAFF. The DNA for the CDR3 is TGTGCCAGCAGCTCCACAGGGGGCATCGCTGAAGCTTTCTTT.

The V and J genes are TRBV11-2 and TRBJ2-1; 8 bases fit TRBD2. The CDR3 has 14 residues. Trimming removed 10 bases from V and 4 bases from J; junction bases left unmatched: 9. Germline CDR1 and CDR2: SGHAT and FQNNGV. CDR3 coding DNA: TGTGCCACCCACGGGGCGGGGGGATACAATGAGCAGTTCTTC. Amino acids: CATHGAGGYNEQFF.

This chain joins TRBV7-8 and TRBJ2-7, with D possibly being TRBD2 (5 bases). Trimming stripped 5 bases from V and 6 bases from J, with 14 bases between. This CDR3 contains 13 residues. CDR1 and CDR2 (germline): SGHVS, FQNEAQ. CDR3 sequence: CASSPRLKPEQYF. The CDR3 nucleotides are TGTGCCAGCAGCCCGCGACTAAAACCCGAGCAGTACTTC.

The chain carries TRBV5-1 and TRBJ2-7; TRBD1 aligns across 7 bases. Germline V lookup: CDR1 SGHRS, CDR2 YFSETQ. V lost 1 base, J lost 3 bases, and 4 bases stayed unmatched. This CDR3 region has 14 residues. CDR3 amino acids: CASSLTGQHYEQYF. CDR3 sequence (DNA): TGCGCCAGCAGCTTGACGGGACAGCACTACGAGCAGTACTTC.

This clone was observed a few times. The V and J genes are TRBV5-1 and TRBJ2-2; 7 bases map to TRBD2. V was pared by 4 bases and J by 8 bases, with 11 bases of the junction left unmatched. The germline gives CDR1 SGHRS, CDR2 YFSETQ. This CDR3 comprises 15 residues. The CDR3 is CASSVGLTAQGELFF. DNA for the CDR3: TGCGCCAGCAGCGTGGGACTAACAGCGCAAGGGGAGCTGTTTTTT.

The V and J genes are TRBV9 and TRBJ2-3; D unresolved. Germline V gives CDR1 SGDLS, CDR2 YYNGEE. V was pared by 0 bases and J by 3 bases, with 8 bases between. This CDR3 has 14 residues. CDR3 protein: CASSVEIETDTQYF. CDR3 bases: TGTGCCAGCAGCGTAGAAATAGAGACAGATACGCAGTATTTT.

This chain uses TRBV6-1 with TRBJ1-1; D is undetermined. The CDR3 length is 15 residues. Trimming took 3 bases from V and 5 from J, leaving 16 bases between them. Germline V gives CDR1 MNHNS, CDR2 SASEGT. The CDR3 region is CASSDFLGSGTEAFF. In DNA, the CDR3 is TGTGCCAGCAGTGATTTCCTTGGAAGCGGGACTGAAGCTTTCTTT.

The chain carries TRBV3-1 (or the pseudogene TRBV3-2) and TRBJ2-1, with D uncertain. Germline CDR1 is LGHDT and CDR2 is YNNKEL (reference sequence). The CDR3 contains 16 residues. Trimming pared 1 base from V and 4 bases from J, leaving 14 bases between. The CDR3 loop reads CASSQVRQVVYNEQFF. In DNA form, the CDR3 reads TGTGCCAGCAGCCAAGTTCGCCAGGTGGTTTACAATGAGCAGTTCTTC.

The genes are TRBV6-5 and TRBJ1-2; D is ambiguous. V lost 0 bases, J lost 2 bases, and 10 bases lay in between. This CDR3 spans 15 amino acids. Germline V gives CDR1 MNHEY, CDR2 SVGAGI. CDR3 DNA sequence: TGTGCCAGCAGTTACTCGCCGGGAACCAACTATGGCTACACCTTC. It yields the protein CASSYSPGTNYGYTF.

The rearrangement links TRBV7-2 to TRBJ2-7; 12 nucleotides align to TRBD2. Germline CDR1 and CDR2: SGHTA and FQGNSA. Trimming took 4 bases from V and 2 from J; bases not matched to a gene: 6. The CDR3 runs 16 residues. The DNA for the CDR3 is TGTGCCAGCAGCTCAAGACTAGCGGGAGACGCCTACGAGCAGTACTTC. Protein: CASSSRLAGDAYEQYF.

With respect to this clone: At one end the junction does not follow the germline gene, possibly because of a read error. V and J are TRBV28 and TRBJ2-7; D gene uncertain. The CDR3 covers 14 residues. Per the germline V gene, CDR1 is MDHEN and CDR2 is SYDVKM. The CDR3 protein is CASVPMMASNEQYF. The CDR3 DNA is TGTGCCAGCGTGCCTATGATGGCCTCCAACGAGCAGTACTTC. The full variable domain, completed using reference TRBV28 and TRBJ2-7, is DVKVTQSSRYLVKRTGEKVFLECVQDMDHENMFWYRQDPGLGLRLIYFSYDVKMKEKGDIPEGYSVSREKKERFSLILESASTNQTSMYLCASVPMMASNEQYFGPGTRLTVT.

This chain links TRBV29-1 with TRBJ2-7; 11 bases map to TRBD1. Unmatched junction bases numbered 5, after V lost 5 bases and J lost 2 bases. CDR1 and CDR2 from the germline V gene are SQVTM and ANQGSEA. This CDR3 region has 14 residues. CDR3 sequence (DNA): TGCAGCGTTTTTGGACAGGGGGCTCCCTACGAGCAGTACTTC. Encoded protein: CSVFGQGAPYEQYF.

The V call is TRBV15, the J call TRBJ2-2; a possible D gene is TRBD2 (6 bases). V lost 8 bases, J lost 1 base, and 8 bases lay in between. Germline V lookup: CDR1 LNHNV, CDR2 YYDKDF (reference sequence). This CDR3 region has 13 residues. The CDR3 spells CATPGGNTGELFF. The CDR3, as DNA: TGTGCCACCCCCGGGGGGAACACCGGGGAGCTGTTTTTT.

This clone has just one count. The V gene is TRBV12-3 or TRBV12-4, the J gene TRBJ2-2; unclear D gene. The CDR3 contains 13 residues. The V end lost 3 bases, the J end lost 4 bases, and 6 bases lay between the germline ends. CDR3 nucleotide sequence: TGTGCCAGCAGTTTTTTAGTCACCGGGGAGCTGTTTTTT. Its translation is CASSFLVTGELFF.

The rearrangement joins TRBV19 to TRBJ1-2; D is uncertain. Trimming removed 3 bases at V and 8 bases at J, with 19 bases between. Germline loops: CDR1 LNHDA, CDR2 SQIVND (reference sequence). This CDR3 contains 15 residues. In DNA form, the CDR3 reads TGTGCCAGTAGTATGGGGAGGCGGGTCGACGGGGGCTACACCTTC. The encoded protein is CASSMGRRVDGGYTF.

The gene calls are TRBV30 and TRBJ1-1; a possible D gene is TRBD1 (6 bases). The CDR3 extends over 15 amino acids. Deletions cut 3 bases from V and 5 bases from J, with 19 bases between. From germline, CDR1 is GTSNPN and CDR2 SVGIG (reference sequence). CDR3 region: CAWRIRTGRGTEAFF. For the CDR3, the DNA is TGTGCCTGGAGGATTCGTACAGGGAGGGGAACTGAAGCTTTCTTT.

The V and J genes are TRBV28 and TRBJ1-5; D is perhaps TRBD1 (6 bases). Trimming removed 5 bases from V and 7 bases from J, with 18 bases in between. Germline CDR1 MDHEN, CDR2 SYDVKM. The CDR3 spans 15 residues. The CDR3 sequence: CASSGGGAPPQPQHF. The CDR3, as DNA: TGTGCCAGCAGTGGGGGGGGCGCACCGCCCCAGCCCCAGCATTTT.

In this sample, this clone turned up once. The chain has TRBV7-2 and TRBJ2-3; 9 bases line up with TRBD2. In germline, CDR1 is SGHTA, CDR2 FQGNSA. The CDR3 is made up of 17 amino acids. The V gene end was trimmed by 2 bases and the J gene end by 5 bases; junction bases not matched to a gene: 11. The CDR3 nucleotides read TGTGCCAGCAGCTTAAATAGGGCGGGAGGGGGTGGAGATACGCAGTATTTT. It is translated as CASSLNRAGGGGDTQYF.

For the CDR3, the DNA is TGTGCCAGCTCACCATCCGGCGGCTCCTACGAGCAGTACTTC. It is translated as CASSPSGGSYEQYF. The chain recombines TRBV18 with TRBJ2-7, with unresolved D. Trimming cost V 2 bases and J 0 bases, with 8 bases left between them. The germline gives CDR1 KGHSH, CDR2 LQKENI. The CDR3 consists of 14 residues.

This sequence joins TRBV6-4 and TRBJ2-1, with TRBD1 matching over 10 bases. This CDR3 region has 15 residues. Germline CDR1 and CDR2: MRHNA and SNTAGT. With 6 bases clipped from V and 7 bases from J, the junction kept 9 bases outside the gene matches. CDR3: CASRAHGTGANEQFF. In DNA, the CDR3 is TGTGCCAGCAGGGCACACGGGACAGGGGCAAATGAGCAGTTCTTC.

The CDR3 is CASSFRLVGDTQYF. Written as DNA, the CDR3 is TGTGCCAGCAGTTTTAGGCTAGTAGGAGATACGCAGTATTTT. V usage is TRBV28 and J usage is TRBJ2-3; D is uncertain. The V gene lost 3 bases and the J gene lost 5 bases, with 12 bases spanning the gap. There are 14 residues in the CDR3. Looked up from germline, CDR1 is MDHEN and CDR2 is SYDVKM.

The table lists this clone with a few counts. CDR3 in DNA: TGTGCCGCACGGGGACAAAGGTCCTATGGCTACACCTTC. It is translated as CAARGQRSYGYTF. V and J are TRBV2 and TRBJ1-2; D is possibly TRBD1 (6 bases). Trimming cost V 11 bases and J 4 bases, with 17 bases left between them. This CDR3 has 13 residues. The germline V gene has CDR1 SNHLY and CDR2 FYNNEI.

J is TRBJ1-4 and V is TRBV6-5, with D unclear. Between the trimmed V and J ends, which lost 6 bases and 5 bases, there was a span of 16 bases. The CDR3 totals 15 residues. Germline V CDR1 and CDR2: MNHEY, SVGAGI. The chain's CDR3 is CASSLLRNHNEKLFF. The CDR3 nucleotides are TGTGCCAGCAGCCTCCTCAGGAACCACAATGAAAAACTGTTTTTT.

The DNA for the CDR3 is TGCAGTGCTCTATTCCCTGGCAAGGAGTACTTC. Encoded protein: CSALFPGKEYF. The chain carries TRBV20-1 and TRBJ2-7; no clear D gene. Germline assignment: CDR1 DFQATT and CDR2 SNEGSKA (reference sequence). This CDR3 spans 11 amino acids. Trimming stripped 5 bases from V and 11 bases from J, with 16 bases between.

J is TRBJ1-2 and V is TRBV6-2 or TRBV6-3; possible D gene TRBD1, 5 bases. Germline V gene sequence: CDR1 MNHEY, CDR2 SVGEGT. V was trimmed by 5 bases and J by 8 bases, leaving 12 bases between them. CDR3 length: 12 amino acids. The CDR3 here is CASSDGGVGYTF. The CDR3 region has the DNA TGTGCCAGCAGTGACGGGGGTGTCGGCTACACCTTC.

In DNA, the CDR3 is TGTGCCAGCACCCCAATGGCTAGGTCGGGGGAGACCCAGTACTTC. Protein: CASTPMARSGETQYF. J is TRBJ2-5 and V is TRBV7-6; the D gene is possibly TRBD2 (5 bases). CDR3 size: 15 residues. V lost 7 bases to trimming and J lost 5 bases, with 20 bases between them. From germline, CDR1 is SGHVS and CDR2 FNYEAQ.

The rearrangement uses TRBV27 and TRBJ1-1; D unresolved. Trimming took off 6 bases at V and 2 bases at J, with 13 bases between the two ends. The CDR3 covers 14 residues. CDR1 is MNHEY and CDR2 is SMNVEV in the germline V gene (reference sequence). CDR3 DNA: TGTGCCAGCAGAAGACACGGGGATAACACTGAAGCTTTCTTT. Its translation: CASRRHGDNTEAFF.